Sequencing of this TCR delta chain was carried out in a study of Vγ9Vδ2 T cells in congenital toxoplasmosis (dated by TCRdb to about 2021). Regarding the research as a whole: The diagnosis of congenital toxoplasmosis relied on IgG, IgM and IgA serology, Western blot and an in-house interferon-gamma release assay. Repertoires were sequenced from infants at 2 months after birth and at 1 year of age. This study compared the CDR3 repertoires of the gamma and delta chains in sorted blood gammadelta T cells from congenitally T. gondii-infected infants versus uninfected infants. TCR sequencing was performed on five or six infected and some ten uninfected infants at 2 months and on 3 infected and 4 uninfected infants at 1 year. Broader findings and caveats from the paper: A public TRGV9 clonotype was highly prevalent in both infected and uninfected infants. The repertoire differences between infected and uninfected infants were less clear at 1 year of age than at 2 months. At 2 months, TRGV9 and TRDV2 CDR3s of infected infants appeared to carry fewer N additions than uninfected infants, especially TRDV2-TRDJ1 sequences. Two months was the earliest age with enough suitable sample material for TCR repertoire analysis, so newborn repertoires were not sequenced. Germline-encoded fetal-type TRDV2 CDR3 sequences seemed to be more prevalent in infected than in uninfected approximately 2-month-old infants, with an in utero expansion footprint being suggested.

The same treatment, using spiramycin and/or pyrimethamine plus sulfadiazine plus folinic acid, was given to mothers of both infected and uninfected infants. All infants, infected and uninfected, were born by term delivery after more than 37 weeks of gestation. Around 1 mL of blood was processed into PBMCs by Lymphoprep gradient centrifugation, then cryopreserved in liquid nitrogen and shipped to Belgium. After thawing, PBMCs were labeled with Zombie NIR viability dye and stained with CD3, TCR gammadelta, Vgamma9 and Vdelta2 antibodies. CD3+ TCRgammadelta+ T cells were sorted on a FACSAria III with a mean purity of around 98%. For each sample, the RNeasy Micro Kit was used to isolate RNA from 8,500 to 10,000 sorted gammadelta T cells. The infants were born to mothers who were enrolled with primary T. gondii infection during pregnancy. Peripheral blood samples from the infants were taken at an outpatient microbiology and virology center in Pavia, Italy.

The CDR3 starts with the cysteine, ends with the phenylalanine, and has 21 residues. Only the CDR3 part of the read is kept: 63 bases, read in frame from the first base. CDR1 is given as GEAIGNYY and CDR2 as EKD, both from the germline V gene. V is trimmed back by 0 bases and J by 3 bases, and the junction contains 18 bases that no gene match accounts for. This clone has a handful of counts. Its antigen specificity is not known. A read error is the likely source, as a far larger clone sits one nucleotide away. Template-switch reverse transcription with SuperScript II was used to generate cDNA, with TRGC- and TRDC-specific primers combined in a single tube. The TRGC primer was designed to bind both the TRGC1 and TRGC2 constant genes. Amplification of TRG and TRD was done with the KAPA Real-Time Library Amplification Kit, and AMPure XP beads were used for purification between steps. Illumina sequencing adapters were added by index PCR using the Nextera XT Index Kit. Sequencing of TRG and TRD amplicons was performed on an Illumina MiSeq with the V2 300 kit, and 150 bp paired-end reads were generated. The study's processing was this. Before further analysis, read quality was checked using FastQC version 0.11.8. With MiXCR version 3.0.3, reads were aligned to GenBank TRG or TRD reference genes and CDR3 sequences were built. Default MiXCR settings were kept, except that 3 rather than 5 consecutive nucleotides were used to assemble TRDD gene segments. N additions, CDR3 length, J segment length and clonotype sharing between samples were calculated with VDJtools version 1.2.1. Out-of-frame CDR3 sequences and those containing stop codons were excluded from analysis. Infant repertoires were compared for overlap with previously published fetal, cord blood and adult blood Vgamma9Vdelta2 repertoires. Clonotypes were called again by TCRdb from the public reads via CATT, and duplicate nucleotide sequences were then merged into one entry. The V and J calls here are based on TCRdb, not the publication. Across this sample there are around 400 delta-chain clones, with around a quarter seen only once. The leading ten clones occupy around 83% of the sample.

Recombination linked TRDV2 to TRDJ1, with 13 middle bases fitting TRDD3. The sequence was obtained from a child under 10 years old born to a mother with Toxoplasma gondii infection during pregnancy, either congenitally infected or uninfected (not recorded which). The specimen sequenced was gamma-delta T cells from blood. The DNA sequence is given as TGTGCCTGTGACACCGTTACTGGGGGATACGCAAGTGTAGAGTCTGCCGATAAACTCATCTTT. It is translated as CACDTVTGGYASVESADKLIF.